This TCR beta chain was sequenced in a study of graft-versus-host responses after intestinal transplantation. Background on the study: Uniformly, recipients were administered anti-thymocyte globulin induction with subsequent tacrolimus and steroids for 2 to 3 years.

This CDR3 spans 13 amino acids. From germline, CDR1 is SGDLS and CDR2 YYNGEE. With V trimmed by 4 bases and J by 8 bases, 5 bases remained unmatched. Method: immunoSEQ multiplex PCR; TCRdb's copy keeps in-frame clones and lacks some. This table has tens of thousands of clones, about 95% appearing once. Regarding this clone: The antigen is not known.

This material consisted of unstimulated CD4+ T cells sorted from spleen or lymph node cells, taken before transplant. The chain combines TRBV9 with TRBJ1-2; 10 nucleotides agree with TRBD1. This TCR was sampled from a human donor who was the organ donor for an intestinal transplant. CDR3 residues: CASSFDRGRGYTF. The CDR3 nucleotides read TGTGCCAGCAGCTTTGACAGGGGGCGAGGCTACACCTTC.